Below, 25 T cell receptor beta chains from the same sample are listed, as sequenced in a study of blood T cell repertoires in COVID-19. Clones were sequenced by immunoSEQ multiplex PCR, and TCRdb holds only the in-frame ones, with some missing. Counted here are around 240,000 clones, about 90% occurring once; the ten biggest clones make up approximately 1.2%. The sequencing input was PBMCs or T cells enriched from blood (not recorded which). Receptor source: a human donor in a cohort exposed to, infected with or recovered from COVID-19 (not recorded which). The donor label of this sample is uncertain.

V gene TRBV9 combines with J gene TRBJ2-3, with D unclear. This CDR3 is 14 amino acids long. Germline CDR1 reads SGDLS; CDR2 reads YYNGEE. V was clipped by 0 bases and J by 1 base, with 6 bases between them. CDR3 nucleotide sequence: TGTGCCAGCAGCGTAGACATTCGCACAGATACGCAGTATTTT. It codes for CASSVDIRTDTQYF.

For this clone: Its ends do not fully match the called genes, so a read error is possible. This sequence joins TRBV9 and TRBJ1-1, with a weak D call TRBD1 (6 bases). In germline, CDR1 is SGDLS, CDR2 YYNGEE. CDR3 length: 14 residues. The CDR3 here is CASSVGRGNTEAFF. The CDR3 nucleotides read TGTGCCAGCAGCGTAGGTAGGGGGAACACCGAAGCTTTCTTT.

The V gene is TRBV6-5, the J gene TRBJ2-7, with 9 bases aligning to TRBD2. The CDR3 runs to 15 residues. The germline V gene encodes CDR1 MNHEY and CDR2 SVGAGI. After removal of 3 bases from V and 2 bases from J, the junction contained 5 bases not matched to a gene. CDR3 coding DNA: TGTGCCAGCAGTTATCAAGCGGGGGGTACCTACGAGCAGTACTTC. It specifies CASSYQAGGTYEQYF.

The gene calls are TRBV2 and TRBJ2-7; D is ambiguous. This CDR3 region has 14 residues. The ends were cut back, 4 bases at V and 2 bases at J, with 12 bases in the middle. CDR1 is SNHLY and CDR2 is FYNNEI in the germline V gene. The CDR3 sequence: CASSVAGPTYEQYF. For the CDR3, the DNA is TGTGCCAGCAGTGTGGCAGGCCCTACCTACGAGCAGTACTTC.

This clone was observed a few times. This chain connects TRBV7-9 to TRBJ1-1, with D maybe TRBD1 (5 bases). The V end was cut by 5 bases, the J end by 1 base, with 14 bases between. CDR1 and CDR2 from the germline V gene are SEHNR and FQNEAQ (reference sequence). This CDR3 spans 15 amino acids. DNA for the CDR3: TGTGCCAGCAGCCCCCAAGTCCAGGGGAACACTGAAGCTTTCTTT. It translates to CASSPQVQGNTEAFF.

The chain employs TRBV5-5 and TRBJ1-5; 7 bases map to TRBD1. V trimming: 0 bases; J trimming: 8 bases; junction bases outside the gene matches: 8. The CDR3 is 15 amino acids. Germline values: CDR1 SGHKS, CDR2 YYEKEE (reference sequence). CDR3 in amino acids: CASSLAAGGLEPQHF. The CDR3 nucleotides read TGTGCCAGCAGCTTGGCAGCAGGGGGGTTGGAGCCCCAGCATTTT.

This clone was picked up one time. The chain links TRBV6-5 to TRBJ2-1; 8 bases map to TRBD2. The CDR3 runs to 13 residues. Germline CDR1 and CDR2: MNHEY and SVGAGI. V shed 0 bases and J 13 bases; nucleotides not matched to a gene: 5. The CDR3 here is CASSYSYSGVQFF. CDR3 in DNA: TGTGCCAGCAGTTACTCTTATAGCGGGGTTCAGTTCTTC.

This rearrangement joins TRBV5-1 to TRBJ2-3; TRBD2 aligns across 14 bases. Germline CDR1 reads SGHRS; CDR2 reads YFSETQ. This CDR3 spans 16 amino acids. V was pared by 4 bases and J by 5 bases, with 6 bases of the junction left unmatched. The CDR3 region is CASSPGLAGGGDTQYF. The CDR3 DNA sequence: TGCGCCAGCAGCCCCGGACTAGCGGGGGGTGGAGATACGCAGTATTTT. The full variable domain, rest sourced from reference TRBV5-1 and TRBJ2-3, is KAGVTQTPRYLIKTRGQQVTLSCSPISGHRSVSWYQQTPGQGLQFLFEYFSETQRNKGNFPGRFSGRQFSNSRSEMNVSTLELGDSALYLCASSPGLAGGGDTQYFGPGTRLTVL.

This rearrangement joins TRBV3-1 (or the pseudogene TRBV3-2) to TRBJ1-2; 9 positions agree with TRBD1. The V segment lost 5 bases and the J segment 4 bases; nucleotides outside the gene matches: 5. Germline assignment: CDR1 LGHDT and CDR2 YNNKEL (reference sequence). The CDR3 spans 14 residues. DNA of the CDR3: TGTGCCAGCAGCGCCGGGACAGGGAGCTATGGCTACACCTTC. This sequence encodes CASSAGTGSYGYTF.

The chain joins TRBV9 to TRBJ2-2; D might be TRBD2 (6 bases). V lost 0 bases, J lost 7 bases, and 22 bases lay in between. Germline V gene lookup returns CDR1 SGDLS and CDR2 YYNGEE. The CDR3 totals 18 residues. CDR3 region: CASSVAPGHQAGRGELFF. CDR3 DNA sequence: TGTGCCAGCAGCGTAGCTCCGGGGCATCAGGCGGGGCGCGGGGAGCTGTTTTTT. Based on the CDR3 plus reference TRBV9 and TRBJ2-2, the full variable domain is DSGVTQTPKHLITATGQRVTLRCSPRSGDLSVYWYQQSLDQGLQFLIQYYNGEERAKGNILERFSAQQFPDLHSELNLSSLELGDSALYFCASSVAPGHQAGRGELFFGEGSRLTVL.

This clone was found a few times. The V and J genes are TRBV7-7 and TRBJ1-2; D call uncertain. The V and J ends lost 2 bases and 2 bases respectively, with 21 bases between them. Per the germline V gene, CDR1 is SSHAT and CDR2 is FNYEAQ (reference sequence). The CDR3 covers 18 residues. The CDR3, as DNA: TGTGCCAGCAGCTTAAATCTCGGTGGCGGGCGAGAGAACTATGGCTACACCTTC. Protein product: CASSLNLGGGRENYGYTF.

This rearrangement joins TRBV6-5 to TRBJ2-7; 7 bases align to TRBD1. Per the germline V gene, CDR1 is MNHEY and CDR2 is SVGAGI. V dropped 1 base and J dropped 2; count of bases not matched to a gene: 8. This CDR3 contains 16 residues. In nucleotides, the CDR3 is TGTGCCAGCAGTTACTTCTATCCCGGGACAGCCTACGAGCAGTACTTC. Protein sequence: CASSYFYPGTAYEQYF.

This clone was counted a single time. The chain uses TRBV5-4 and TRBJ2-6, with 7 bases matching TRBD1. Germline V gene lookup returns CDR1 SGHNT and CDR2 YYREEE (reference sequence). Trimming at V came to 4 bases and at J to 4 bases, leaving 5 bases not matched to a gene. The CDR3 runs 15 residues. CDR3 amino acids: CASSHDRVGANVLTF. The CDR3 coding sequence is TGTGCCAGCAGCCATGACAGGGTGGGGGCCAACGTCCTGACTTTC.

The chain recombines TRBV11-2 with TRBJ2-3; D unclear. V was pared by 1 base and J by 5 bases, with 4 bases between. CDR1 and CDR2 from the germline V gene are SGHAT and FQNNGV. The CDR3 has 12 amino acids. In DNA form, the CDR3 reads TGTGCCAGCAGCTTAGCCGGAGATACGCAGTATTTT. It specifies CASSLAGDTQYF. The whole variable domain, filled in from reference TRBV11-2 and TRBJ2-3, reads EAGVAQSPRYKIIEKRQSVAFWCNPISGHATLYWYQQILGQGPKLLIQFQNNGVVDDSQLPKDRFSAERLKGVDSTLKIQPAKLEDSAVYLCASSLAGDTQYFGPGTRLTVL.

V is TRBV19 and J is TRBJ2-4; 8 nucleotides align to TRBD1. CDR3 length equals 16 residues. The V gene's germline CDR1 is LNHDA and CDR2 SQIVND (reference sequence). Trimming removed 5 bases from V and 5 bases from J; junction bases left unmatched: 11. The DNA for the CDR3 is TGTGCCAGTAGTCGGCGAGTCAGGGGGCCGGAAAACATTCAGTACTTC. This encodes CASSRRVRGPENIQYF.

The CDR3 DNA is TGTGCCAGCAGTCCCGGGACACCGAACACTGAAGCTTTCTTT. Translation gives CASSPGTPNTEAFF. V and J are TRBV7-9 and TRBJ1-1; possibly TRBD1 for D (6 bases). Germline lookup yields CDR1 SEHNR and CDR2 FQNEAQ (reference sequence). This CDR3 comprises 14 residues. Trimming removed 6 bases at V and 1 base at J, with 12 bases between.

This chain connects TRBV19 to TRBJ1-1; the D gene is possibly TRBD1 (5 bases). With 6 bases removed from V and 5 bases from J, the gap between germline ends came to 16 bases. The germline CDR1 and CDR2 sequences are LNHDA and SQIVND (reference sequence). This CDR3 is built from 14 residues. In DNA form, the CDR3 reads TGTGCCAGTAGGGACACCCTGTCTCGAACTGAAGCTTTCTTT. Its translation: CASRDTLSRTEAFF.

CDR3 loop: CAISASGGAKETQYF. CDR3 in DNA: TGTGCCATCAGTGCCAGCGGGGGGGCCAAAGAGACCCAGTACTTC. The rearrangement uses TRBV10-3 and TRBJ2-5; 10 bases line up with TRBD2. The CDR3 has 15 amino acids. Germline assignment: CDR1 ENHRY and CDR2 SYGVKD. Trimming removed 4 bases from V and 3 bases from J; junction bases left unmatched: 5.

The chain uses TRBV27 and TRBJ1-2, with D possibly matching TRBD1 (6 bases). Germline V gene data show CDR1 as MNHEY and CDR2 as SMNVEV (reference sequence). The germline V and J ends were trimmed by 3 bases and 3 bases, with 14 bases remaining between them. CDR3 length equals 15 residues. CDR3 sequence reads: CASSFWGLGDYGYTF. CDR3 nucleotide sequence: TGTGCCAGCAGTTTTTGGGGGCTAGGGGACTATGGCTACACCTTC.

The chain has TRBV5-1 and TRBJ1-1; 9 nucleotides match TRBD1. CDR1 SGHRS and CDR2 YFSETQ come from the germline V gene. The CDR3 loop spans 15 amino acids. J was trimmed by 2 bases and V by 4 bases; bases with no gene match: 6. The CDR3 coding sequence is TGCGCCAGCAGCCGACGGACAGGGGCTAACACTGAAGCTTTCTTT. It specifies CASSRRTGANTEAFF.

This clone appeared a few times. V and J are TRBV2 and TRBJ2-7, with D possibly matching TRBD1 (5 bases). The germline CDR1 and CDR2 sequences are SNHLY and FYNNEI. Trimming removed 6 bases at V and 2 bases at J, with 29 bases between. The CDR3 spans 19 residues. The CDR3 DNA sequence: TGTGCCAGCAGCCCCCTACCGACGCGAGACAGACGGCTAACCTACGAGCAGTACTTC. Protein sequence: CASSPLPTRDRRLTYEQYF.

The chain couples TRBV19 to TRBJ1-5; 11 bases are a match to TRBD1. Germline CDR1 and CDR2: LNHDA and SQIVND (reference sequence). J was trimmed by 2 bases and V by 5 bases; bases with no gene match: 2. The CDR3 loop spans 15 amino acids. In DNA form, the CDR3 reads TGTGCCAGTAGTCCGGGACAGGGGGGCAATCAGCCCCAGCATTTT. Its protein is CASSPGQGGNQPQHF. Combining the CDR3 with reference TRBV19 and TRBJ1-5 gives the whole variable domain DGGITQSPKYLFRKEGQNVTLSCEQNLNHDAMYWYRQDPGQGLRLIYYSQIVNDFQKGDIAEGYSVSREKKESFPLTVTSAQKNPTAFYLCASSPGQGGNQPQHFGDGTRLSIL.

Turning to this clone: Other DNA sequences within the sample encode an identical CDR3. The chain's CDR3 is CASSSQGGETQYF. The CDR3 nucleotides are TGTGCCAGTAGTTCACAGGGGGGGGAGACCCAGTACTTC. V usage is TRBV19 and J usage is TRBJ2-5; a weak D match, TRBD1 (8 bases). Germline lookup yields CDR1 LNHDA and CDR2 SQIVND (reference sequence). V gave up 5 bases and J gave up 5 bases, with 12 bases separating them. CDR3 length: 13 amino acids.

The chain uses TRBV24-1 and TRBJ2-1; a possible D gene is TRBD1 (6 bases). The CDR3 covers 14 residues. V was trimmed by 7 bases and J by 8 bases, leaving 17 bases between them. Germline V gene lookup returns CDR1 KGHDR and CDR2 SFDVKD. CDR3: CATRDGQSGYEQFF. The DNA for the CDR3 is TGTGCCACCAGGGATGGACAGTCAGGCTATGAGCAGTTCTTC.

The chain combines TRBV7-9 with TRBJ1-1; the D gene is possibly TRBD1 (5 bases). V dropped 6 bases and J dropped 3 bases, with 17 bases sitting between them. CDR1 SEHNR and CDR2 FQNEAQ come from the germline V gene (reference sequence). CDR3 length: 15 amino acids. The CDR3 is CASRKPRIGDTEAFF. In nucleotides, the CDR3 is TGTGCCAGCAGGAAACCCCGGATAGGGGACACTGAAGCTTTCTTT. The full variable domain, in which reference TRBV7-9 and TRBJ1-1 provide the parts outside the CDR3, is DTGVSQNPRHKITKRGQNVTFRCDPISEHNRLYWYRQTLGQGPEFLTYFQNEAQLEKSRLLSDRFSAERPKGSFSTLEIQRTEQGDSAMYLCASRKPRIGDTEAFFGQGTRLTVV.